This T cell receptor (beta chain) is drawn from a study of blood T cell repertoires in COVID-19. From germline, CDR1 is KGHDR and CDR2 SFDVKD. CDR3 size: 14 residues. V was shortened by 2 bases and J by 7 bases, with 12 bases between the two germline ends. Data came from immunoSEQ multiplex PCR; TCRdb stores just in-frame clones and leaves some out. The sample carries about 400,000 clones, approximately 88% recorded once. The chain joins TRBV24-1 to TRBJ2-3; perhaps TRBD1 as D (6 bases). This TCR derives from a young woman with acute COVID-19. The sequenced sample was PBMCs or T cells enriched from blood (not recorded which). CDR3 bases: TGTGCCACCAGTGATTACACAGGGTTGAATACGCAGTATTTT. Translating it yields CATSDYTGLNTQYF.